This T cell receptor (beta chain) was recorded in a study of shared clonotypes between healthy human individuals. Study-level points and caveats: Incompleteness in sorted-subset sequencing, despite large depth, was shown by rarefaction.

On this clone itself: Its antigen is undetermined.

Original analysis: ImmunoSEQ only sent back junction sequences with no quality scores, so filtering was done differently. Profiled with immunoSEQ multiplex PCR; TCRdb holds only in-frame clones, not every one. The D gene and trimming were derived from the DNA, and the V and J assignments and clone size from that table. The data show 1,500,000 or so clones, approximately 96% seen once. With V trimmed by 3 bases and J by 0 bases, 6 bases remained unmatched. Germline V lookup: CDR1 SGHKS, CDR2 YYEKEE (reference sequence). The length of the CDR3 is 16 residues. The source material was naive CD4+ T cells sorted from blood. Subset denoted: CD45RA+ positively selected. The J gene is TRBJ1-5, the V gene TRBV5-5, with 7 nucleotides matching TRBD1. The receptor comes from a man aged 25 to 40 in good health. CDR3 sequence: CASSWQGGNSNQPQHF. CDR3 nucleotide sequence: TGTGCCAGCAGCTGGCAGGGGGGGAATAGCAATCAGCCCCAGCATTTT.